Each of the 29 T cell receptor beta chains below was sequenced from the same sample in a study of CD8 T cells in ankylosing spondylitis. Notes on the study in general: Ankylosing spondylitis blood appeared to carry a characteristic TCR beta motif of under ten highly homologous variants.

These receptors are not linked to any known antigen. MiXCR, applied by TCRdb to the 5' RACE reads, yields one record per CDR3 protein. The table records about 220,000 distinct CDR3 sequences, about 7% of them present only once. The sequencing input was blood, either unsorted or a sorted T cell fraction (not recorded which). These receptor sequences come from a male donor with ankylosing spondylitis.

This clonotype came up many times. The chain is built from TRBV7-2 and TRBJ2-7; TRBD2 agrees at 8 bases. Per germline, CDR1 SGHTA and CDR2 FQGNSA. With V trimmed by 2 bases and J by 2 bases, 8 bases remained unmatched. The CDR3 is 16 residues long. The CDR3 DNA reads TGTGCCAGCAGCTTACATGAGACTAGCGTCCCCTACGAGCAGTACTTC. It codes for CASSLHETSVPYEQYF.

This clonotype showed up many times. This chain joins TRBV10-2 and TRBJ2-5; D is possibly TRBD1 or TRBD2 (7 bases each). Germline V gene lookup returns CDR1 WSHSY and CDR2 SAAADI. The CDR3 totals 12 residues. Trimming stripped 10 bases from V and 4 bases from J, with 13 bases between. The CDR3 bases are TGCGCCACCTCCAGGGGGGGAGAGACCCAGTACTTC. Translation gives CATSRGGETQYF.

This clonotype was observed at least ten times. The chain has TRBV9 and TRBJ2-3, with 9 bases aligning to TRBD2. Trimming cost V 0 bases and J 1 base; bases outside gene matches: 9. The CDR3 is made up of 18 amino acids. Germline values: CDR1 SGDLS, CDR2 YYNGEE. CDR3: CASSVATTSSGGTDTQYF. The CDR3 coding sequence is TGTGCCAGCAGCGTAGCTACAACCTCTAGCGGGGGCACAGATACGCAGTATTTT.

At least ten counts were recorded for this clonotype. V usage is TRBV5-1 and J usage is TRBJ2-2; the D is unclear. The CDR3 runs to 11 residues. The V gene's germline CDR1 is SGHRS and CDR2 YFSETQ. V was shortened by 4 bases and J by 7 bases, with 5 bases between the two germline ends. CDR3 nucleotide sequence: TGCGCCAGCAGCCGAGACGGGGAGCTGTTTTTT. It yields the protein CASSRDGELFF.

This clonotype was seen at least ten times. V gene TRBV12-3 or TRBV12-4 combines with J gene TRBJ2-3, with D perhaps being TRBD1 or TRBD2 (5 bases each). V was shortened by 5 bases and J by 4 bases, with 16 bases between the two germline ends. The CDR3 consists of 15 residues. DNA for the CDR3: TGTGCCAGCAGTCCCACGGGGCCCCAATCAGATACGCAGTATTTT. This encodes CASSPTGPQSDTQYF.

This clonotype was observed a few times. The gene calls are TRBV7-9 and TRBJ1-5; tentative D call: TRBD1 (5 bases). This CDR3 comprises 16 residues. Trimming removed 3 bases from V and 2 bases from J, with 14 bases in between. The germline gives CDR1 SEHNR, CDR2 FQNEAQ (reference sequence). The CDR3 loop reads CASSFDRGGGNQPQHF. CDR3 bases: TGTGCCAGCAGCTTTGACCGGGGCGGTGGCAATCAGCCCCAGCATTTT.

In its sample, this clonotype was seen many times. The gene calls are TRBV4-3 and TRBJ1-1, with D possibly matching TRBD1 (5 bases). This CDR3 has 14 amino acids. Trimming shortened V by 1 base and J by 8 bases, and 14 bases separated the two germline ends. CDR1 and CDR2 (germline): LGHNA, YSLEER. The CDR3 DNA reads TGCGCCAGCAGCCAAGCCGACAGACATAGGGAAGCTTTCTTT. Its protein is CASSQADRHREAFF.

This clonotype was recorded at least ten times. J is TRBJ2-1 and V is TRBV12-3 or TRBV12-4; TRBD2 matches 9 bases. The CDR3 is 15 residues long. V dropped 5 bases and J dropped 3; count of bases not matched to a gene: 5. CDR3 nucleotide sequence: TGTGCCAGCAGTCCCGGGACTAGCCTCTACAATGAGCAGTTCTTC. Its translation is CASSPGTSLYNEQFF.

Only a few counts were recorded for this clonotype. This chain links TRBV28 with TRBJ2-3; D possibly matches TRBD1 or TRBD2 (5 bases each). Per the germline V gene, CDR1 is MDHEN and CDR2 is SYDVKM. There are 15 residues in the CDR3. Trimming pared 7 bases from V and 9 bases from J, leaving 23 bases between. This chain's CDR3 is CASTQGTTRPPTQYF. CDR3 DNA sequence: TGTGCCAGCACTCAAGGGACCACCCGCCCCCCCACGCAGTATTTT. Looking up the rest from reference TRBV28 and TRBJ2-3 gives the full variable domain: DVKVTQSSRYLVKRTGEKVFLECVQDMDHENMFWYRQDPGLGLRLIYFSYDVKMKEKGDIPEGYSVSREKKERFSLILESASTNQTSMYLCASTQGTTRPPTQYFGPGTRLTVL.

This clonotype has at least ten counts. The chain carries TRBV7-6 and TRBJ2-1; D possibly corresponds to TRBD2 (6 bases). This CDR3 spans 12 amino acids. CDR1 and CDR2 (germline): SGHVS, FNYEAQ. The V and J ends lost 5 bases and 15 bases respectively, with 17 bases between them. CDR3 protein: CASSTSSEPLFF. DNA of the CDR3: TGTGCCAGCAGCACATCTAGCGAACCTCTGTTCTTC.

This clonotype has at least ten counts. The J gene is TRBJ2-7, the V gene TRBV24-1, with a possible D match to TRBD2 (5 bases). Germline assignment: CDR1 KGHDR and CDR2 SFDVKD. This CDR3 comprises 13 residues. V was clipped by 2 bases and J by 3 bases, with 7 bases between them. The CDR3, as DNA: TGTGCCACCAGTGATTCAGAGGGCTACGAGCAGTACTTC. Translated, it gives CATSDSEGYEQYF.

This clonotype was counted at least ten times. For the CDR3, the DNA is TGCAGTGCTAGAGTCACTAGCGTTGCCTACAATGAGCAGTTCTTC. Amino acids: CSARVTSVAYNEQFF. The V call is TRBV20-1, the J call TRBJ2-1; 7 positions match TRBD2. The trim removed 1 base at V and 2 bases at J, leaving 5 bases unmatched. This CDR3 comprises 15 residues. Germline values: CDR1 DFQATT, CDR2 SNEGSKA (reference sequence).

This clonotype was detected a few times. V gene TRBV12-5 combines with J gene TRBJ2-1; D is perhaps TRBD2 (7 bases). Trimming took 3 bases from V and 9 from J, leaving 12 bases between them. The CDR3 length is 13 residues. Germline CDR1 LGHNT, CDR2 FRNRAP. Here the CDR3 reads CASGFEGGGEQFF. CDR3 coding DNA: TGTGCTAGTGGTTTCGAAGGGGGGGGTGAGCAGTTCTTC. Using reference TRBV12-5 and TRBJ2-1 for the parts outside the CDR3, the full variable domain is DARVTQTPRHKVTEMGQEVTMRCQPILGHNTVFWYRQTMMQGLELLAYFRNRAPLDDSGMPKDRFSAEMPDATLATLKIQPSEPRDSAVYFCASGFEGGGEQFFGPGTRLTVL.

The rearrangement joins TRBV5-1 to TRBJ2-7; 10 nucleotides line up with TRBD2. The CDR3 runs 16 residues. Germline trimming cut 0 bases from V and 2 bases from J; bases unmatched to any gene: 5. The germline gives CDR1 SGHRS, CDR2 YFSETQ. The CDR3 DNA sequence: TGCGCCAGCAGCTTGGCCAGCGGGGGGGAAACCTACGAGCAGTACTTC. It encodes CASSLASGGETYEQYF.

This clonotype was counted at least ten times. The CDR3 sequence is CSAINRDRGNSPLHF. CDR3 bases: TGCAGTGCTATCAACCGGGACAGGGGGAACTCACCCCTCCACTTT. The V call is TRBV20-1, the J call TRBJ1-6; 11 nucleotides agree with TRBD1. J lost 10 bases, V lost 4 bases, and 9 bases had no gene match. The CDR3 is 15 amino acids. CDR1 DFQATT and CDR2 SNEGSKA come from the germline V gene (reference sequence).

This clonotype was seen ten or more times. CDR3 in amino acids: CSVESGTGISYEQYF. In nucleotides, the CDR3 is TGCAGCGTGGAATCCGGGACAGGGATTTCCTACGAGCAGTACTTC. The genes are TRBV29-1 and TRBJ2-7; 9 bases align to TRBD1. Trimming took 6 bases from V and 1 from J; bases not matched to a gene: 10. CDR1 SQVTM and CDR2 ANQGSEA come from the germline V gene. The CDR3 loop spans 15 amino acids.

The V and J genes are TRBV6-1 and TRBJ1-2; 12 positions match TRBD1. J was trimmed by 8 bases and V by 7 bases; bases with no gene match: 14. The CDR3 totals 16 residues. Germline assignment: CDR1 MNHNS and CDR2 SASEGT. CDR3 DNA: TGTGCCAGCACTGCGAATCCTGGGACAGGGGGCCGGGGCTACACCTTC. Amino acid sequence: CASTANPGTGGRGYTF.

At least ten counts were recorded for this clonotype. The chain links TRBV4-3 to TRBJ2-7; TRBD1 matches at 9 bases. The CDR3 spans 17 residues. Germline CDR1 LGHNA, CDR2 YSLEER. With 0 bases clipped from V and 2 bases from J, the junction kept 8 bases outside the gene matches. The CDR3 loop is CASSQDRRGQGPYEQYF. CDR3 DNA: TGCGCCAGCAGCCAAGATCGTCGGGGACAGGGTCCCTACGAGCAGTACTTC.

This chain joins TRBV7-3 and TRBJ2-1; D uncertain. This CDR3 is 16 amino acids long. Germline CDR1 SGHTA, CDR2 FQGTGA. The ends were cut back, 5 bases at V and 4 bases at J, with 18 bases in the middle. CDR3 residues: CASSPPDTSVYNEQFF. CDR3 in DNA: TGTGCCAGCAGCCCCCCAGACACATCAGTATACAATGAGCAGTTCTTC.

The chain couples TRBV7-6 to TRBJ2-3, with D maybe TRBD1 (6 bases). The length of the CDR3 is 17 residues. Germline CDR1 is SGHVS and CDR2 is FNYEAQ. V was clipped by 1 base and J by 0 bases, with 14 bases between them. CDR3 bases: TGTGCCAGCAGCTTAGGTCTGGCAGGGGCGAGCACAGATACGCAGTATTTT. Amino acids: CASSLGLAGASTDTQYF.

This clonotype was found many times. The V gene is TRBV7-8, the J gene TRBJ1-2, with a tentative D call TRBD1 (5 bases). CDR3 length: 15 residues. Trimming stripped 1 base from V and 4 bases from J, with 13 bases between. Germline CDR1 reads SGHVS; CDR2 reads FQNEAQ. In DNA, the CDR3 is TGTGCCAGCAGCTTAGTCGGAGGGGTCGGCTATGGCTACACCTTC. Translated, it gives CASSLVGGVGYGYTF.

This clonotype was counted between two and nine times. This chain links TRBV30 with TRBJ1-4; 7 bases agree with TRBD1. Germline V lookup: CDR1 GTSNPN, CDR2 SVGIG (reference sequence). CDR3 length: 16 amino acids. V shed 3 bases, J shed 4 bases, and the junction held 11 bases outside the gene matches. DNA of the CDR3: TGTGCCTGGAGACCCAGGGGGGGACGAAATAATGAAAAACTGTTTTTT. Protein: CAWRPRGGRNNEKLFF. The full variable domain, in which reference TRBV30 and TRBJ1-4 provide the parts outside the CDR3, is SQTIHQWPATLVQPVGSPLSLECTVEGTSNPNLYWYRQAAGRGLQLLFYSVGIGQISSEVPQNLSASRPQDRQFILSSKKLLLSDSGFYLCAWRPRGGRNNEKLFFGSGTQLSVL.

This clonotype was detected many times. The genes are TRBV7-9 and TRBJ1-6, with a tentative D call TRBD1 (5 bases). Per germline, CDR1 SEHNR and CDR2 FQNEAQ (reference sequence). The CDR3 loop spans 15 amino acids. V lost 3 bases to trimming and J lost 7 bases, with 13 bases between them. DNA for the CDR3: TGTGCCAGCAGCTTTAAAGGGGTCGAAAATTCACCCCTCCACTTT. This gives the protein CASSFKGVENSPLHF. Full variable domain (missing parts from reference TRBV7-9 and TRBJ1-6): DTGVSQNPRHKITKRGQNVTFRCDPISEHNRLYWYRQTLGQGPEFLTYFQNEAQLEKSRLLSDRFSAERPKGSFSTLEIQRTEQGDSAMYLCASSFKGVENSPLHFGNGTRLTVT.

This clonotype was detected ten times or more. The chain couples TRBV25-1 to TRBJ2-7, with D possibly matching TRBD1 (6 bases). Trimming removed 2 bases at V and 3 bases at J, with 11 bases between. The germline CDR1 and CDR2 sequences are MGHDK and SYGVNS. This CDR3 comprises 14 residues. The CDR3: CASSETGYIYEQYF. CDR3 sequence (DNA): TGTGCCAGCAGTGAAACAGGGTACATCTACGAGCAGTACTTC.

This clonotype was seen ten or more times. The genes are TRBV27 and TRBJ2-1, with TRBD2 identical over 7 bases. The CDR3 has 16 residues. V lost 0 bases, J lost 4 bases, and 6 bases stayed unmatched. Per germline, CDR1 MNHEY and CDR2 SMNVEV (reference sequence). The CDR3 loop reads CASSLSAGEAYNEQFF. DNA of the CDR3: TGTGCCAGCAGTTTATCGGCGGGAGAGGCTTACAATGAGCAGTTCTTC.

This clonotype was seen ten or more times. This chain links TRBV6-5 with TRBJ2-5, with TRBD2 as a possible D gene (5 bases). CDR1 and CDR2 (germline): MNHEY, SVGAGI. This CDR3 has 15 amino acids. Trimming stripped 0 bases from V and 5 bases from J, with 13 bases between. The CDR3 sequence is CASSYSPLDYETQYF. The CDR3 region has the DNA TGTGCCAGCAGTTACTCGCCCCTAGACTACGAGACCCAGTACTTC.

This clonotype was seen repeatedly, ten times or more. The chain couples TRBV7-2 to TRBJ2-2; possible D gene TRBD2, 6 bases. Trimming left V 1 base short and J 5 bases short, with 11 bases between. CDR1 SGHTA and CDR2 FQGNSA come from the germline V gene. CDR3 length: 15 amino acids. CDR3 residues: CASSLVAGRTGELFF. The CDR3 nucleotides read TGTGCCAGCAGCTTAGTGGCAGGGAGGACCGGGGAGCTGTTTTTT.

A few counts support this clonotype. The chain links TRBV7-2 to TRBJ2-1; 7 bases map to TRBD2. The V and J ends lost 1 base and 2 bases, in that order; junction bases with no gene match: 5. Germline lookup yields CDR1 SGHTA and CDR2 FQGNSA. The CDR3 is 16 residues long. For the CDR3, the DNA is TGTGCCAGCAGCTTAGTCCTAGCGGCGACCTACAATGAGCAGTTCTTC. Translated, it gives CASSLVLAATYNEQFF.

V usage is TRBV7-6 and J usage is TRBJ1-1, with D unresolved. V was trimmed by 5 bases and J by 2 bases, leaving 9 bases between them. Looked up from germline, CDR1 is SGHVS and CDR2 is FNYEAQ. CDR3 length equals 13 residues. CDR3 protein: CASSARLNTEAFF. The CDR3 nucleotides read TGTGCCAGCAGCGCCCGGCTAAACACTGAAGCTTTCTTT.